Here is one T cell receptor (beta chain) with its context. The sample originates from a study of blood T cell repertoires in COVID-19. Across the study: Sites across the United States, Italy and Spain contributed samples from acute and convalescent COVID-19. PBMCs, B-cell-depleted T cells, or T cells were the source of the cDNA or gDNA that made up the material.

In the original analysis: Estimates of nucleated cell counts were drawn from the amplification of reference gene primers. Only in-frame clones appear in the TCRdb table, and some are missing; sequencing was by immunoSEQ multiplex PCR. That table is the source of V, J and clone size, and D and trimming were worked out from the DNA. This repertoire shows 120,000 to 150,000 clones, more than 75% found once; its top ten account for 3.5% to 4.5%. Sequences were obtained from peripheral blood. The sequence was collected from a man aged 60 to 69 with acute or convalescent COVID-19.

The CDR3 region has the DNA TGCGCCAGCAGCTTGGCCGTAGCGGGAGTAGATGAGCAGTTCTTC. Residues: CASSLAVAGVDEQFF. The rearrangement uses TRBV5-1 and TRBJ2-1; TRBD2 agrees at 9 bases. CDR3 length: 15 residues. Looked up from germline, CDR1 is SGHRS and CDR2 is YFSETQ. J gave up 8 bases and V 0 bases, and 6 bases lay outside the gene matches. Using reference TRBV5-1 and TRBJ2-1 for the parts outside the CDR3, the full variable domain is KAGVTQTPRYLIKTRGQQVTLSCSPISGHRSVSWYQQTPGQGLQFLFEYFSETQRNKGNFPGRFSGRQFSNSRSEMNVSTLELGDSALYLCASSLAVAGVDEQFFGPGTRLTVL.